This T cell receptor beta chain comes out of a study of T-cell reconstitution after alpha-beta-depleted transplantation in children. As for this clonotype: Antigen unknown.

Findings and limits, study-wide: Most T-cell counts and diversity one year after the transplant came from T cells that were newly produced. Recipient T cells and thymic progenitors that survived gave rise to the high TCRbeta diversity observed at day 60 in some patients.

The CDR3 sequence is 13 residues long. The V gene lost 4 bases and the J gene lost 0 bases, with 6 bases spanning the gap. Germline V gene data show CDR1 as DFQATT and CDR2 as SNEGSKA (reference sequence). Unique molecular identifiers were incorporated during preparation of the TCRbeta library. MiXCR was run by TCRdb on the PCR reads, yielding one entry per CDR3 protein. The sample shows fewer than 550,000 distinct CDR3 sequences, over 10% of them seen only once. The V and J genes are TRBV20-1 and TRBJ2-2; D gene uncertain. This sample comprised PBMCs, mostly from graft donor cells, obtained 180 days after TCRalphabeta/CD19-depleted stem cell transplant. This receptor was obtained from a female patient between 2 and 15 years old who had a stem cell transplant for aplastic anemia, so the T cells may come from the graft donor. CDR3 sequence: CSAKPANTGELFF. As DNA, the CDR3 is TGCAGTGCTAAGCCGGCGAACACCGGGGAGCTGTTTTTT.